This is a list of T cell receptor beta chains from one sample in a study of T cells after yellow fever vaccination. TCRdb reprocessed the 5' RACE reads via MiXCR and lists one record per CDR3 protein. The table lists about 320,000 distinct CDR3 sequences, 3.5% to 4.5% of them singletons. The sample here was PBMCs, taken 15 days after the yellow fever booster vaccination. These receptor sequences come from a man in his late teens or twenties who received the YFV17D yellow fever vaccine. Both conserved end residues are part of each CDR3. A D gene is named only where the DNA matches it firmly. Rows may omit the clone size; those that give it use once, few, many or a size class.

clone size: many
D gene: NA
J gene: TRBJ2-5
V gene: TRBV6-1
CDR3 protein: CASSEGAGHETQYF
CDR3 DNA: TGTGCCAGCAGTGAAGGGGCGGGCCACGAGACCCAGTACTTC

clone size: few
D gene: TRBD1
J gene: TRBJ1-1
V gene: TRBV20-1
CDR3 protein: CSAPSGQADTEAFF
CDR3 DNA: TGCAGTGCTCCATCCGGACAGGCTGACACTGAAGCTTTCTTT

clone size: few
D gene: TRBD1
J gene: TRBJ1-4
V gene: TRBV18
CDR3 protein: CASSPKGAEKLFF
CDR3 DNA: TGTGCCAGCTCACCGAAGGGGGCTGAAAAACTGTTTTTT

clone size: many
D gene: NA
J gene: TRBJ2-4
V gene: TRBV20-1
CDR3 protein: CSARAAPKNIQYF
CDR3 DNA: TGCAGTGCTAGGGCAGCACCAAAAAACATTCAGTACTTC

clone size: few
D gene: NA
J gene: TRBJ1-5
V gene: TRBV27
CDR3 protein: CASSLLGGQVGNQPQHF
CDR3 DNA: TGTGCCAGCTCCCTCCTAGGGGGGCAGGTCGGCAATCAGCCCCAGCATTTT

clone size: many
D gene: NA
J gene: TRBJ2-3
V gene: TRBV11-2
CDR3 protein: CASSRWRGRTDTQYF
CDR3 DNA: TGTGCCAGCAGCCGCTGGCGGGGGCGCACAGATACGCAGTATTTT

clone size: many
D gene: NA
J gene: TRBJ1-5
V gene: TRBV5-1
CDR3 protein: CASSFSPDQPQHF
CDR3 DNA: TGCGCCAGCAGCTTTTCCCCTGATCAGCCCCAGCATTTT

clone size: many
D gene: TRBD1
J gene: TRBJ2-3
V gene: TRBV11-3
CDR3 protein: CASSPGQGAVDTQYF
CDR3 DNA: TGTGCCAGCAGCCCGGGACAGGGGGCCGTAGATACGCAGTATTTT

clone size: many
D gene: NA
J gene: TRBJ1-1
V gene: TRBV20-1
CDR3 protein: CSARDWGGLTEAFF
CDR3 DNA: TGCAGTGCTAGAGATTGGGGGGGCCTCACTGAAGCTTTCTTT

clone size: NA
D gene: NA
J gene: TRBJ2-5
V gene: TRBV12-3/TRBV12-4
CDR3 protein: CASRRGQLMKETQYF
CDR3 DNA: TGTGCCAGCAGGCGTGGACAGCTAATGAAAGAGACCCAGTACTTC

clone size: few
D gene: NA
J gene: TRBJ2-1
V gene: TRBV24-1
CDR3 protein: CATSDGTVNEQFF
CDR3 DNA: TGTGCCACCAGTGACGGGACTGTCAATGAGCAGTTCTTC

clone size: few
D gene: NA
J gene: TRBJ2-1
V gene: TRBV15
CDR3 protein: CATSRDLSGVDEQFF
CDR3 DNA: TGTGCCACCAGCAGAGATCTGAGTGGGGTCGATGAGCAGTTCTTC

clone size: few
D gene: NA
J gene: TRBJ2-1
V gene: TRBV4-3
CDR3 protein: CASSPGRAANEQFF
CDR3 DNA: TGCGCCAGCAGCCCAGGTAGGGCGGCCAATGAGCAGTTCTTC

clone size: many
D gene: NA
J gene: TRBJ1-1
V gene: TRBV7-6
CDR3 protein: CASKALPGNTEAFF
CDR3 DNA: TGTGCCAGCAAAGCCCTCCCCGGGAACACTGAAGCTTTCTTT

clone size: many
D gene: TRBD2
J gene: TRBJ2-3
V gene: TRBV20-1
CDR3 protein: CSASVPRGTSDTQYF
CDR3 DNA: TGCAGTGCTAGCGTCCCGCGGGGGACTTCAGATACGCAGTATTTT

clone size: many
D gene: TRBD1
J gene: TRBJ2-2
V gene: TRBV5-1
CDR3 protein: CASRLRTGTGELFF
CDR3 DNA: TGCGCCAGCAGGTTGAGGACAGGAACCGGGGAGCTGTTTTTT

clone size: many
D gene: NA
J gene: TRBJ2-3
V gene: TRBV9
CDR3 protein: CASSVVGDTQYF
CDR3 DNA: TGTGCCAGCAGCGTCGTGGGCGATACGCAGTATTTT

clone size: NA
D gene: NA
J gene: TRBJ2-5
V gene: TRBV24-1
CDR3 protein: CATSDVQQETQYF
CDR3 DNA: TGTGCCACCAGTGACGTACAGCAAGAGACCCAGTACTTC

clone size: few
D gene: TRBD1
J gene: TRBJ2-1
V gene: TRBV5-1
CDR3 protein: CASSLGGQADLFNEQFF
CDR3 DNA: TGCGCCAGCAGCTTGGGAGGACAGGCTGACCTATTCAATGAGCAGTTCTTC

clone size: NA
D gene: NA
J gene: TRBJ2-1
V gene: TRBV6-2/TRBV6-3
CDR3 protein: CASSYLLSGGEQFF
CDR3 DNA: TGTGCCAGCAGTTATTTATTAAGTGGGGGTGAGCAGTTCTTC

clone size: NA
D gene: NA
J gene: TRBJ2-3
V gene: TRBV25-1
CDR3 protein: CASSRQGELTDTQYF
CDR3 DNA: TGTGCCAGCAGCCGCCAGGGTGAACTCACAGATACGCAGTATTTT

clone size: many
D gene: NA
J gene: TRBJ2-1
V gene: TRBV4-2
CDR3 protein: CASSPERNEQFF
CDR3 DNA: TGTGCCAGCAGCCCGGAAAGAAATGAGCAGTTCTTC